This is a list of T cell receptor beta chains from one sample in a study of cytomegalovirus exposure and HLA in healthy donors. Profiling relied on immunoSEQ multiplex PCR, and the TCRdb table lists in-frame clones only, not all of them. This sample has about 160,000 clones, with about four fifths found just once. Specimen: PBMCs. Source of these receptors: a man in his fifties in good health and CMV-seropositive. Both conserved end residues are part of each CDR3. The order of the fields is J gene, V gene, CDR3 protein.

j_call: TRBJ1-4
v_call: TRBV7-9
cdr3_aa: CSSSLRGGPSTNEKLFF

j_call: TRBJ2-7
v_call: TRBV15
cdr3_aa: CAIRTGPNEQYF

j_call: TRBJ2-5
v_call: TRBV18
cdr3_aa: CASSPVGQGTQETQYF

j_call: TRBJ2-5
v_call: TRBV7-2
cdr3_aa: CASSLQGWGQETQYF

j_call: TRBJ1-2
v_call: TRBV27
cdr3_aa: CASSFHDRGRGGYTF

j_call: TRBJ2-7
v_call: TRBV19
cdr3_aa: CASSIGPAAYYEQYF

j_call: TRBJ2-7
v_call: TRBV29-1
cdr3_aa: CSAMTGTGGSYEQYF

j_call: TRBJ2-7
v_call: TRBV6-5
cdr3_aa: CASSPSAGATYEQYF

j_call: TRBJ1-2
v_call: TRBV9
cdr3_aa: CASSVASGAPYGYTF

j_call: TRBJ2-3
v_call: TRBV28
cdr3_aa: CASSTSGTNTQYF

j_call: TRBJ2-7
v_call: TRBV6-5
cdr3_aa: CASSLQGFGSYEQYF

j_call: TRBJ1-3
v_call: TRBV10-3
cdr3_aa: CAISESPPLAGNTIYF

j_call: TRBJ2-1
v_call: TRBV6-1
cdr3_aa: CASRGQGGPYNEQFF

j_call: TRBJ1-3
v_call: TRBV6-1
cdr3_aa: CASSAWVGDTIYF

j_call: TRBJ1-1
v_call: TRBV19
cdr3_aa: CASSIEGVKTEAFF

j_call: TRBJ1-3
v_call: TRBV9
cdr3_aa: CASSVDSGNTIYF

j_call: TRBJ1-5
v_call: TRBV19
cdr3_aa: CASSLGDMSNQPQHF

j_call: TRBJ1-6
v_call: TRBV11-2
cdr3_aa: CASSLVVGSSPLHF

j_call: TRBJ1-3
v_call: TRBV29-1
cdr3_aa: CSVRRNSGNTIYF

j_call: TRBJ1-5
v_call: TRBV18
cdr3_aa: CASSPTGFSNQPQHF

j_call: TRBJ1-1
v_call: TRBV28
cdr3_aa: CASRLELTEAFF

j_call: TRBJ2-1
v_call: TRBV28
cdr3_aa: CASSPRTSGRINEQFF

j_call: TRBJ2-1
v_call: TRBV7-6
cdr3_aa: CASSLGGGRVRWNEQFF

j_call: TRBJ1-6
v_call: TRBV10-3
cdr3_aa: CASQLGTGGSPLHF

j_call: TRBJ2-7
v_call: TRBV29-1
cdr3_aa: CSVRLASTPYEQYF

j_call: TRBJ2-5
v_call: TRBV28
cdr3_aa: CASSPRGGRGETQYF

j_call: TRBJ1-2
v_call: TRBV4-2
cdr3_aa: CASSQDRARVGYTF

j_call: TRBJ2-7
v_call: TRBV19
cdr3_aa: CASGRGNDYEQYF

j_call: TRBJ1-1
v_call: TRBV6-4
cdr3_aa: CASSLQGNTEAFF

j_call: TRBJ2-1
v_call: TRBV27
cdr3_aa: CASNSGTGYWHDEQFF

j_call: TRBJ2-2
v_call: TRBV10-3
cdr3_aa: CAISDPRGGTGELFF

j_call: TRBJ2-3
v_call: TRBV5-4
cdr3_aa: CASSLGTSTDTQYF

j_call: TRBJ1-2
v_call: TRBV7-8
cdr3_aa: CASSRRVGAGDGYTF

j_call: TRBJ2-1
v_call: TRBV4-1
cdr3_aa: CASSQDPGQGATYNEQFF

j_call: TRBJ2-2
v_call: TRBV2
cdr3_aa: CASNHRGGASSGELFF

j_call: TRBJ1-5
v_call: TRBV5-6
cdr3_aa: CASSSFNSGGGQPQHF

j_call: TRBJ2-1
v_call: TRBV5-6
cdr3_aa: CASSLVLAGGGNEQFF

j_call: TRBJ2-7
v_call: TRBV10-1
cdr3_aa: CASSEDRFPYEQYF

j_call: TRBJ2-5
v_call: TRBV7-9
cdr3_aa: CASRADGGIRRETQYF

j_call: TRBJ1-1
v_call: TRBV6-4
cdr3_aa: CASRRDRDAEAFF

j_call: TRBJ2-7
v_call: TRBV7-9
cdr3_aa: CASSLVVAVLNEQYF

j_call: TRBJ2-7
v_call: TRBV11-3
cdr3_aa: CASSPPRAPYEQYF

j_call: TRBJ1-2
v_call: TRBV6-5
cdr3_aa: CASIKQGGYGYTF

j_call: TRBJ2-7
v_call: TRBV4-1
cdr3_aa: CASSQDDRSSYEQYF

j_call: TRBJ2-3
v_call: TRBV5-6
cdr3_aa: CASSLARDTQYF

j_call: TRBJ2-5
v_call: TRBV28
cdr3_aa: CASRLGQETQYF